Below, one TCR beta chain is given with its context. The length of the CDR3 is 15 residues. Per germline, CDR1 SNHLY and CDR2 FYNNEI. The V end lost 1 base, the J end lost 0 bases, and 4 bases lay between the germline ends. TCRdb keeps only in-frame clones here, not all; method: immunoSEQ multiplex PCR. The table shows 60,000 to 80,000 clones, with around nine tenths occurring only once. This sample was taken from a study of technical replicates of blood from several donors. The chain uses TRBV2 and TRBJ2-6; D unclear. The sequence was collected from a human donor in good health. Some clones in this sample may be carry-over from other donors' samples. Material for sequencing was PBMCs. The CDR3 protein is CASSEGLSGANVLTF. As DNA, the CDR3 is TGTGCCAGCAGTGAAGGGCTCTCTGGGGCCAACGTCCTGACTTTC. The full variable domain, rest sourced from reference TRBV2 and TRBJ2-6, is EPEVTQTPSHQVTQMGQEVILRCVPISNHLYFYWYRQILGQKVEFLVSFYNNEISEKSEIFDDQFSVERPDGSNFTLKIRSTKLEDSAMYFCASSEGLSGANVLTFGAGSRLTVL.